These 19 T cell receptor beta chains were sequenced from one sample in a study of shared clonotypes between healthy human individuals. TCRdb's copy holds only in-frame clones and misses some; the assay was immunoSEQ multiplex PCR. The sample includes fewer than 1 million clones, roughly 96% of them seen just once. Cells designated naive CD8 were CD45RO-negative and were positively selected for CCR7, with terminally differentiated effector memory CD45RA+ cells excluded. The source material was naive CD8+ T cells sorted from blood. These receptors were obtained from a young man in good health.

On this clone itself: One end of the junction varies from germline; a read error may be responsible. This chain connects TRBV5-1 to TRBJ1-5; D might be TRBD1 (5 bases). The CDR3 is 10 residues long. Germline V gene sequence: CDR1 SGHRS, CDR2 YFSETQ. The CDR3 sequence: CASSLPGHDF. As DNA, the CDR3 is TGCGCCAGCAGCTTACCCGGACATGATTTT.

This chain uses TRBV27 with TRBJ2-5; D gene ambiguous. Germline V gene lookup returns CDR1 MNHEY and CDR2 SMNVEV (reference sequence). The V and J ends lost 3 bases and 3 bases respectively, with 14 bases between them. There are 15 residues in the CDR3. CDR3 sequence: CASSLLEQPKETQYF. CDR3 sequence (DNA): TGTGCCAGCAGTTTGCTCGAACAACCCAAAGAGACCCAGTACTTC.

This chain joins TRBV5-1 and TRBJ2-7, with TRBD1 matching 12 bases. CDR3 length equals 18 residues. V dropped 3 bases and J dropped 0; count of bases not matched to a gene: 10. Germline values: CDR1 SGHRS, CDR2 YFSETQ. The CDR3 coding sequence is TGCGCCAGCAGCTCGCACCGGGACAGGGGGCTTAGCTCCTACGAGCAGTACTTC. It translates to CASSSHRDRGLSSYEQYF.

DNA of the CDR3: TGCGCCAGCAGTGATTGGGGCGTGAATGAAAAACTGTTTTTT. Residues: CASSDWGVNEKLFF. The chain couples TRBV10-2 to TRBJ1-4, with D possibly TRBD1 on 5 matching bases. V was shortened by 3 bases and J by 5 bases, with 10 bases between the two germline ends. The CDR3 consists of 14 residues. CDR1 WSHSY and CDR2 SAAADI come from the germline V gene.

The chain is built from TRBV7-9 and TRBJ2-2; TRBD2 matches at 7 bases. The junction had 10 bases not matched to a gene; V was cut back by 6 bases and J by 9 bases. The CDR3 extends over 14 amino acids. Looked up from germline, CDR1 is SEHNR and CDR2 is FQNEAQ (reference sequence). CDR3 sequence reads: CASRPPSGRRELFF. The CDR3 coding sequence is TGTGCCAGCAGACCACCTAGCGGCCGCCGGGAGCTGTTTTTT. The full variable domain, with the rest looked up from reference TRBV7-9 and TRBJ2-2, is DTGVSQNPRHKITKRGQNVTFRCDPISEHNRLYWYRQTLGQGPEFLTYFQNEAQLEKSRLLSDRFSAERPKGSFSTLEIQRTEQGDSAMYLCASRPPSGRRELFFGEGSRLTVL.

This chain links TRBV19 with TRBJ1-1; D unclear. Trimming cost V 2 bases and J 5 bases, with 12 bases left between them. Germline CDR1 LNHDA, CDR2 SQIVND (reference sequence). CDR3 length: 14 amino acids. The chain's CDR3 is CASSIRGIGTEAFF. CDR3 nucleotides: TGTGCCAGTAGTATAAGAGGGATTGGGACTGAAGCTTTCTTT.

The rearrangement joins TRBV11-2 to TRBJ2-1; D is perhaps TRBD2 (6 bases). The length of the CDR3 is 15 residues. Germline V gene data show CDR1 as SGHAT and CDR2 as FQNNGV. Trimming shortened V by 5 bases and J by 7 bases, and 18 bases separated the two germline ends. The CDR3 is CASSVAGNSGNEQFF. In DNA, the CDR3 is TGTGCCAGCAGCGTAGCAGGGAATAGCGGTAATGAGCAGTTCTTC.

V usage is TRBV14 and J usage is TRBJ2-7, with TRBD2 matching 7 bases. This CDR3 spans 14 amino acids. J was trimmed by 2 bases and V by 1 base; bases with no gene match: 2. CDR1 and CDR2 from the germline V gene are SGHDN and FVKESK. In DNA, the CDR3 is TGTGCCAGCAGCCAAGCCGGGAGGCCCTACGAGCAGTACTTC. Amino acid sequence: CASSQAGRPYEQYF.

The CDR3 nucleotides are TGTGCCAGCTTACCTCGGTGGGGTTCATCTTCCTATGGCTACACCTTC. Translation: CASLPRWGSSSYGYTF. The chain carries TRBV27 and TRBJ1-2; unclear D gene. The CDR3 runs to 16 residues. Per germline, CDR1 MNHEY and CDR2 SMNVEV (reference sequence). V lost 8 bases, J lost 4 bases, and 23 bases lay in between.

The chain links TRBV7-9 to TRBJ2-2, with 7 positions matching TRBD1. Per the germline V gene, CDR1 is SEHNR and CDR2 is FQNEAQ (reference sequence). The CDR3 runs to 15 residues. J lost 6 bases, V lost 4 bases, and 8 bases had no gene match. The CDR3 bases are TGTGCCAGCAGCTCGACAACAGGGGACCCCGGGGAGCTGTTTTTT. This codes for CASSSTTGDPGELFF.

The rearrangement links TRBV19 to TRBJ2-3; D ambiguous. Trimming took 0 bases from V and 0 from J, leaving 10 bases between them. In germline, CDR1 is LNHDA, CDR2 SQIVND (reference sequence). CDR3 length: 16 residues. The CDR3 protein is CASSIDPWASTDTQYF. The CDR3, as DNA: TGTGCCAGTAGTATAGACCCCTGGGCGAGCACAGATACGCAGTATTTT.

In this sample, this clone turned up once. The rearrangement uses TRBV10-1 and TRBJ2-2, with 10 positions matching TRBD2. The germline V gene encodes CDR1 WNHNN and CDR2 SYGVQD (reference sequence). V lost 3 bases to trimming and J lost 5 bases; unmatched junction nucleotides: 6. This CDR3 region has 16 residues. The DNA of the CDR3 is TGCGCCAGCAGTGACAGCGGGAGGGCCGCGACCGGGGAGCTGTTTTTT. As protein: CASSDSGRAATGELFF.

The J gene is TRBJ2-1, the V gene TRBV5-4; 10 nucleotides line up with TRBD2. Germline V gene data show CDR1 as SGHNT and CDR2 as YYREEE (reference sequence). With 3 bases clipped from V and 3 bases from J, the junction kept 9 bases outside the gene matches. This CDR3 region has 17 residues. The CDR3 reads CASSSGPGTSVYNEQFF. CDR3 bases: TGTGCCAGCAGCTCTGGTCCCGGGACTAGCGTCTACAATGAGCAGTTCTTC.

V is TRBV5-1 and J is TRBJ2-2, with D tentatively TRBD1 (5 bases). CDR3 length: 16 residues. The germline V gene has CDR1 SGHRS and CDR2 YFSETQ. Trimming cost V 1 base and J 1 base, with 11 bases left between them. CDR3 nucleotide sequence: TGCGCCAGCAGCTTGAATCAGGGCCTGAACACCGGGGAGCTGTTTTTT. Protein product: CASSLNQGLNTGELFF. Combining the CDR3 with reference TRBV5-1 and TRBJ2-2 gives the whole variable domain KAGVTQTPRYLIKTRGQQVTLSCSPISGHRSVSWYQQTPGQGLQFLFEYFSETQRNKGNFPGRFSGRQFSNSRSEMNVSTLELGDSALYLCASSLNQGLNTGELFFGEGSRLTVL.

The CDR3 bases are TGTGCCAGCAGTTGGGGGGTGGACACTGAAGCTTTCTTT. Amino acids: CASSWGVDTEAFF. This chain links TRBV13 with TRBJ1-1; D is possibly TRBD1 (5 bases). There are 13 residues in the CDR3. Deletions cut 6 bases from V and 3 bases from J, with 11 bases between. Germline V gene data show CDR1 as PRHDT and CDR2 as FYEKMQ (reference sequence).

The V gene is TRBV1, the J gene TRBJ2-3. TRBV1 is marked as a pseudogene. This CDR3 is built from 17 residues. The CDR3: CTSSLKREEWATDTQYF. The CDR3 DNA reads as TGCACCAGCAGCCTCAAGAGAGAGGAATGGGCAACAGATACGCAGTATTTT.

This clone showed up just once. Other nucleotide sequences from this sample produce the same CDR3. V gene TRBV27 combines with J gene TRBJ2-7; 7 nucleotides agree with TRBD1. Germline V CDR1 and CDR2: MNHEY, SMNVEV (reference sequence). The CDR3 contains 13 residues. Unmatched junction bases numbered 6, after V lost 6 bases and J lost 4 bases. The CDR3 nucleotides read TGTGCCAGCAGCCTTCGACAGGGATACGAGCAGTACTTC. Its protein product is CASSLRQGYEQYF.

This clone has just one count. This chain uses TRBV7-6 with TRBJ1-1; no clear D gene. The CDR3 is made up of 12 amino acids. Germline loops: CDR1 SGHVS, CDR2 FNYEAQ. The germline V and J ends were trimmed by 6 bases and 6 bases, with 11 bases remaining between them. The DNA for the CDR3 is TGTGCCAGCAGTTCGACGGGGTCTGAAGCTTTCTTT. Translated, it gives CASSSTGSEAFF. Based on the CDR3 plus reference TRBV7-6 and TRBJ1-1, the full variable domain is GAGVSQSPRYKVTKRGQDVALRCDPISGHVSLYWYRQALGQGPEFLTYFNYEAQQDKSGLPNDRFSAERPEGSISTLTIQRTEQRDSAMYRCASSSTGSEAFFGQGTRLTVV.

The chain recombines TRBV7-2 with TRBJ1-2; D is uncertain. Trimming removed 1 base at V and 4 bases at J, with 10 bases between. The CDR3 is 14 amino acids. Germline loops: CDR1 SGHTA, CDR2 FQGNSA. CDR3 loop: CASSLGDSLYGYTF. DNA of the CDR3: TGTGCCAGCAGCTTAGGCGACTCTCTCTATGGCTACACCTTC.